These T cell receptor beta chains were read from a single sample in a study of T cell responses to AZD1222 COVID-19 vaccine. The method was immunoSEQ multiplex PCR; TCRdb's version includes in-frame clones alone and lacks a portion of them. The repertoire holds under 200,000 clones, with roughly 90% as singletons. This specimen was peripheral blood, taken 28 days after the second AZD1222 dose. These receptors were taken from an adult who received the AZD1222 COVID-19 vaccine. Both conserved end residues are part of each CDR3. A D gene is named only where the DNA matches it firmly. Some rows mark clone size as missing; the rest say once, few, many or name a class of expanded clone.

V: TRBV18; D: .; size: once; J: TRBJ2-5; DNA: TGTGCCAGCTCACCACAGTATCAAGAGACCCAGTACTTC; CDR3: CASSPQYQETQYF
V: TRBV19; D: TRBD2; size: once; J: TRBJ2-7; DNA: TGTGCCAGTAGTATCTGGGAGGGGAGCGAGCAGTACTTC; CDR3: CASSIWEGSEQYF
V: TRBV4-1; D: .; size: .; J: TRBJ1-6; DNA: TGCGCCAGCAGCCAACCCAGGACGGGAGATTCACCCCTCCACTTT; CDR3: CASSQPRTGDSPLHF
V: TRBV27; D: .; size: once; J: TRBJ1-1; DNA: TGTGCCAGCAGCCCTGGCGGGGCCACTGAAGCTTTCTTT; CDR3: CASSPGGATEAFF
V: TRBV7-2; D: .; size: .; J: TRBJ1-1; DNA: TGTGCCAGCAGCTTATTATTCGGGGGGACTGAAGCTTTCTTT; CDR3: CASSLLFGGTEAFF
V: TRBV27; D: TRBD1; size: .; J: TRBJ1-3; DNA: TGTGCCAGCAAACCGGGACAGGGTTCCGACTCTGGAAACACCATATATTTT; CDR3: CASKPGQGSDSGNTIYF
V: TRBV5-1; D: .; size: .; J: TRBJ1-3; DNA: TGCGCCAGCAAGGAGGCTCTCTCTGGAAACACCATATATTTT; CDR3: CASKEALSGNTIYF
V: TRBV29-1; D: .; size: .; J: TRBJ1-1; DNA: TGCAGCGTTGTCCAGTTCCCTGAAGCTTTCTTT; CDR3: CSVVQFPEAFF
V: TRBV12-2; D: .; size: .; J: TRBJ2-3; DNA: TGTGCAAGTCGCGCCCAAACGGGCGGGGGGGCCGGTACGCAGTATTTT; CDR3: CASRAQTGGGAGTQYF
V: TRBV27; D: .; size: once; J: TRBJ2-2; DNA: TGTGCCAGCAGTTTAGGGCAGGACCCCGGGGAGCTGTTTTTT; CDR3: CASSLGQDPGELFF
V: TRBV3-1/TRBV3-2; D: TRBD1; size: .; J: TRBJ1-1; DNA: TGTGCCAGCAGCCAACGGACAGGGAGGGGTGAAGCTTTCTTT; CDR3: CASSQRTGRGEAFF
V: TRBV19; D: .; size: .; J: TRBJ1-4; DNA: TGTGCCAGCGGCCTAGGTGGGAACGAACCCGTTTTT; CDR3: CASGLGGNEPVF
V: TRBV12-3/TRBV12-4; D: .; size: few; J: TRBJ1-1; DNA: TGTGCCAGCAGTTTGAGGCGGGACACTGAAGCTTTCTTT; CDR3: CASSLRRDTEAFF
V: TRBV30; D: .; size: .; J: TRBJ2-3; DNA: TGTGCCTGGAGCTTAACACGGACTAAGCTGCAGTATTTT; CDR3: CAWSLTRTKLQYF
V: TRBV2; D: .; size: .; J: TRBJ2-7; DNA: TGTGCCAGCAGTGGGCTAAAACTTGGGCTTACGAGTAGGTACGAGCAGTACTTC; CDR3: CASSGLKLGLTSRYEQYF
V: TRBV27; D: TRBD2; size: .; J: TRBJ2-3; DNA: TGTGCCAGCAGGTGGGACTACCTATCCACAGATACGCAGTATTTT; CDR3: CASRWDYLSTDTQYF
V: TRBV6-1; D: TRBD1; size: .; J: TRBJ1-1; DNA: TGTGCCAGCAGTGAAGCTTATAGGACAGGGAACACTGAAGCTTTCTTT; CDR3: CASSEAYRTGNTEAFF